Presented here are 29 T cell receptor beta chains from one specimen sequenced in a study of T cell repertoires in cytomegalovirus infection. These receptors have no known antigen. TCRdb re-called the reads through MiXCR, storing one row per CDR3 protein. This sample has tens of thousands of distinct CDR3 sequences, with roughly 22% found just once. The specimen was PBMCs, sequenced either directly or after in vitro stimulation (not recorded which). These receptors originate from a human donor in good health (CMV status not recorded). Some clones in this sample may be carry-over from other donors' samples.

The V and J genes are TRBV29-1 and TRBJ1-1, with D possibly matching TRBD1 (5 bases). This CDR3 region has 11 residues. Germline lookup yields CDR1 SQVTM and CDR2 ANQGSEA. The V end was cut by 7 bases, the J end by 0 bases, with 6 bases between. CDR3 bases: TGCAGCGCCAGGGTGAACACTGAAGCTTTCTTT. Amino acid sequence: CSARVNTEAFF.

This clonotype has ten or more counts. The chain employs TRBV11-2 and TRBJ2-2; no definite D call. Germline V gives CDR1 SGHAT, CDR2 FQNNGV. The V and J ends lost 5 bases and 3 bases respectively, with 10 bases between them. This CDR3 region has 14 residues. CDR3 region: CASSPKMYTGELFF. The DNA of the CDR3 is TGTGCCAGCAGCCCAAAGATGTACACCGGGGAGCTGTTTTTT.

This clonotype was seen more than once but under ten times. The V gene is TRBV11-2, the J gene TRBJ2-5; 7 bases are shared with TRBD1. Germline CDR1 and CDR2: SGHAT and FQNNGV. The trim removed 1 base at V and 0 bases at J, leaving 5 bases unmatched. CDR3 length: 16 residues. The CDR3: CASSLGGTANQETQYF. The CDR3 DNA reads TGTGCCAGCAGCTTAGGTGGGACAGCTAACCAAGAGACCCAGTACTTC.

This clonotype was picked up a small number of times. This chain uses TRBV12-3 or TRBV12-4 with TRBJ2-5, with D perhaps TRBD2 (6 bases). Trimming pared 6 bases from V and 4 bases from J, leaving 9 bases between. The CDR3 loop spans 12 amino acids. CDR3 amino acids: CASRGTGETQYF. CDR3 DNA sequence: TGTGCCAGCAGGGGGACTGGAGAGACCCAGTACTTC.

This clonotype was counted at least ten times. This chain connects TRBV6-1 to TRBJ2-3; D is ambiguous. From germline, CDR1 is MNHNS and CDR2 SASEGT. CDR3 length: 14 residues. V was clipped by 3 bases and J by 1 base, with 8 bases between them. CDR3 bases: TGTGCCAGCAGTGAGGCCCCCGGCACAGATACGCAGTATTTT. Its translation: CASSEAPGTDTQYF.

The sample holds a few counts of this clonotype. This chain links TRBV4-1 with TRBJ2-7, with D tentatively TRBD1 or TRBD2 (7 bases each). The CDR3 length is 17 residues. CDR1 MGHRA and CDR2 YSYEKL come from the germline V gene. V was trimmed by 1 base and J by 0 bases, leaving 16 bases between them. CDR3 in DNA: TGCGCCAGCAGCCAAGTGGGGGGGACAGTTGGCTCCTACGAGCAGTACGTC. Its protein product is CASSQVGGTVGSYEQYV.

The rearrangement joins TRBV5-4 to TRBJ2-7; D might be TRBD2 (5 bases). This CDR3 is built from 15 residues. Germline CDR1 reads SGHNT; CDR2 reads YYREEE (reference sequence). V gave up 5 bases and J gave up 3 bases, with 18 bases separating them. CDR3 residues: CASSSRPTGYYEQYF. Written as DNA, the CDR3 is TGTGCCAGCAGTTCGAGACCGACGGGGTACTACGAGCAGTACTTC.

This clonotype has a count of ten or more. The chain carries TRBV7-8 and TRBJ2-5; D possibly corresponds to TRBD1 (5 bases). CDR3 length: 15 residues. The germline gives CDR1 SGHVS, CDR2 FQNEAQ. Trimming cost V 5 bases and J 2 bases, with 15 bases left between them. The CDR3, as DNA: TGTGCCAGCAGCCTAACCCAGGGCCTTCAAGAGACCCAGTACTTC. This sequence encodes CASSLTQGLQETQYF.

This chain joins TRBV12-5 and TRBJ1-1; D gene ambiguous. From germline, CDR1 is LGHNT and CDR2 FRNRAP. This CDR3 region has 13 residues. V was cut by 5 bases and J by 0 bases, with 7 bases left in between. CDR3 sequence: CASGQPLNTEAFF. CDR3 nucleotides: TGTGCTAGTGGTCAACCATTGAACACTGAAGCTTTCTTT.

Many counts were recorded for this clonotype. In nucleotides, the CDR3 is TGTGCCAGCAGCCCCAGGAGGGCCGGGACAGATACGCAGTATTTT. Translation: CASSPRRAGTDTQYF. The rearrangement joins TRBV7-6 to TRBJ2-3, with D possibly being TRBD2 (6 bases). V lost 5 bases, J lost 3 bases, and 15 bases lay in between. Germline V gene lookup returns CDR1 SGHVS and CDR2 FNYEAQ. The CDR3 length is 15 residues.

This clonotype was detected a few times. The V gene is TRBV7-9, the J gene TRBJ1-1; D ambiguous. The CDR3 is 11 residues long. The germline V and J ends were trimmed by 1 base and 11 bases, with 8 bases remaining between them. Germline CDR1 and CDR2: SEHNR and FQNEAQ (reference sequence). CDR3 region: CASSLGGWAFF. The CDR3 region has the DNA TGTGCCAGCAGCTTAGGAGGCTGGGCTTTCTTT.

The chain carries TRBV20-1 and TRBJ1-6; perhaps TRBD1 as D (5 bases). V was trimmed by 4 bases and J by 3 bases, leaving 7 bases between them. CDR1 is DFQATT and CDR2 is SNEGSKA in the germline V gene (reference sequence). There are 13 residues in the CDR3. In nucleotides, the CDR3 is TGCAGTGCTACAGGACACTATAATTCACCCCTCCACTTT. Amino acids: CSATGHYNSPLHF.

This clonotype occurred a few times. The V gene is TRBV3-1, the J gene TRBJ1-5; D may be TRBD1 (5 bases). V was pared by 2 bases and J by 2 bases, with 10 bases between. CDR1 and CDR2 from the germline V gene are LGHDT and YNNKEL (reference sequence). The CDR3 runs to 15 residues. CDR3 DNA sequence: TGTGCCAGCAGCCAATCAGGGTTGGGCAATCAGCCCCAGCATTTT. This codes for CASSQSGLGNQPQHF.

The chain joins TRBV7-8 to TRBJ2-5; 9 bases agree with TRBD2. J was trimmed by 5 bases and V by 1 base; bases with no gene match: 5. The CDR3 is 15 residues long. Germline lookup yields CDR1 SGHVS and CDR2 FQNEAQ. CDR3 sequence: CASSLGAGGRETQYF. The CDR3 coding sequence is TGTGCCAGCAGCTTAGGCGCGGGAGGGCGCGAGACCCAGTACTTC.

The CDR3, as DNA: TGTGCCAGCAGCCACCGCCACACCTCCAATGAGCAGTTCTTC. Encoded protein: CASSHRHTSNEQFF. The rearrangement links TRBV9 to TRBJ2-1; no definite D call. CDR1 and CDR2 (germline): SGDLS, YYNGEE. This CDR3 spans 14 amino acids. Trimming shortened V by 4 bases and J by 6 bases, and 14 bases separated the two germline ends.

The table lists this clonotype with many counts. The chain combines TRBV20-1 with TRBJ2-3; 11 bases are shared with TRBD2. The CDR3 runs to 14 residues. Unmatched junction bases numbered 8, after V lost 6 bases and J lost 6 bases. Germline CDR1 is DFQATT and CDR2 is SNEGSKA (reference sequence). This CDR3 is CSAPLAGGRDTQYF. DNA of the CDR3: TGCAGTGCACCGCTAGCGGGGGGTCGGGATACGCAGTATTTT.

This clonotype was found many times. The chain recombines TRBV7-2 with TRBJ2-1, with D perhaps TRBD2 (5 bases). Trimming removed 3 bases from V and 7 bases from J, with 13 bases in between. From germline, CDR1 is SGHTA and CDR2 FQGNSA. The CDR3 is 14 residues long. The CDR3 DNA reads as TGTGCCAGCAGCTTTAGGGATAGCGAGAATGAGCAGTTCTTC. As protein: CASSFRDSENEQFF. Supplemented by reference TRBV7-2 and TRBJ2-1, the full variable domain reads GAGVSQSPSNKVTEKGKDVELRCDPISGHTALYWYRQSLGQGLEFLIYFQGNSAPDKSGLPSDRFSAERTGGSVSTLTIQRTQQEDSAVYLCASSFRDSENEQFFGPGTRLTVL.

This clonotype was seen repeatedly, ten times or more. V is TRBV7-9 and J is TRBJ2-2, with D tentatively TRBD1 (5 bases). Germline V gene sequence: CDR1 SEHNR, CDR2 FQNEAQ (reference sequence). CDR3 length: 13 residues. The V end lost 6 bases, the J end lost 4 bases, and 9 bases lay between the germline ends. The CDR3 DNA is TGTGCCAGCAGGTTCGACAGCACCGGGGAGCTGTTTTTT. Protein product: CASRFDSTGELFF.

The chain's CDR3 is CASSFEAGTGDGYTF. In DNA form, the CDR3 reads TGTGCCAGCAGTTTCGAAGCCGGGACAGGGGATGGCTACACCTTC. The chain employs TRBV2 and TRBJ1-2, with 10 bases aligning to TRBD1. Germline-derived CDR1 and CDR2 are SNHLY and FYNNEI. The length of the CDR3 is 15 residues. With V trimmed by 5 bases and J by 6 bases, 9 bases remained unmatched.

V usage is TRBV29-1 and J usage is TRBJ1-1, with D unresolved. Germline assignment: CDR1 SQVTM and CDR2 ANQGSEA. The V end lost 4 bases, the J end lost 1 base, and 7 bases lay between the germline ends. The CDR3 totals 12 residues. As DNA, the CDR3 is TGCAGCGTTGGGAGCCCGAACACTGAAGCTTTCTTT. This sequence encodes CSVGSPNTEAFF.

In this sample, this clonotype turned up many times. The chain links TRBV7-6 to TRBJ2-5; tentatively, D is TRBD2 (6 bases). CDR3 size: 13 residues. Germline assignment: CDR1 SGHVS and CDR2 FNYEAQ. The ends were cut back, 5 bases at V and 2 bases at J, with 9 bases in the middle. Written as DNA, the CDR3 is TGTGCCAGCAGCATGGGGAGGCAAGAGACCCAGTACTTC. Protein sequence: CASSMGRQETQYF.

This clonotype was seen a few times. The chain recombines TRBV5-1 with TRBJ2-5; no definite D call. Germline CDR1 reads SGHRS; CDR2 reads YFSETQ. This CDR3 is 14 amino acids long. V was clipped by 0 bases and J by 2 bases, with 8 bases between them. The CDR3 loop is CASSLAAKQETQYF. The CDR3, as DNA: TGCGCCAGCAGCTTGGCTGCGAAACAAGAGACCCAGTACTTC.

The rearrangement joins TRBV27 to TRBJ2-1; no clear D gene. The CDR3 runs 15 residues. The V end was cut by 6 bases, the J end by 1 base, with 13 bases between. Germline lookup yields CDR1 MNHEY and CDR2 SMNVEV (reference sequence). The chain's CDR3 is CASSVTGPSYNEQFF. For the CDR3, the DNA is TGTGCCAGCAGCGTTACCGGGCCTTCCTACAATGAGCAGTTCTTC.

The table lists this clonotype with many counts. The chain links TRBV7-2 to TRBJ2-3, with TRBD2 as a possible D gene (6 bases). The CDR3 extends over 16 amino acids. Germline CDR1 SGHTA, CDR2 FQGNSA. Trimming took 4 bases from V and 2 from J, leaving 16 bases between them. CDR3 coding DNA: TGTGCCAGCAGCTCCCTGCGGGACGAATTCACAGATACGCAGTATTTT. Encoded protein: CASSSLRDEFTDTQYF.

The genes are TRBV4-1 and TRBJ1-1, with 8 bases aligning to TRBD1. V shed 4 bases, J shed 3 bases, and the junction held 10 bases outside the gene matches. The CDR3 contains 16 residues. CDR1 is MGHRA, CDR2 YSYEKL, per germline. CDR3 in amino acids: CASSRPVTGVDTEAFF. DNA of the CDR3: TGCGCCAGCAGCCGACCCGTGACAGGGGTGGACACTGAAGCTTTCTTT.

The chain couples TRBV19 to TRBJ2-7, with D unresolved. Germline CDR1 and CDR2: LNHDA and SQIVND (reference sequence). The CDR3 sequence is 13 residues long. Deletions cut 3 bases from V and 2 bases from J, with 8 bases between. As DNA, the CDR3 is TGTGCCAGTAGTATGGGGTTAACCTACGAGCAGTACTTC. Protein product: CASSMGLTYEQYF.

The table lists this clonotype with many counts. The gene calls are TRBV12-3 or TRBV12-4 and TRBJ1-2, with unresolved D. With 2 bases removed from V and 5 bases from J, the gap between germline ends came to 9 bases. The CDR3 length is 13 residues. DNA of the CDR3: TGTGCCAGCAGTTTAAGCCCCTCTTATGGCTACACCTTC. It codes for CASSLSPSYGYTF.

The CDR3 DNA reads TGTGCCAGCAGCCTAGCCGGCTATGGCTACACCTTC. It encodes CASSLAGYGYTF. The V and J genes are TRBV11-2 and TRBJ1-2; D gene unclear. CDR1 SGHAT and CDR2 FQNNGV come from the germline V gene. The CDR3 totals 12 residues. The V and J ends lost 5 bases and 4 bases respectively, with 8 bases between them.

This clonotype was seen ten or more times. The rearrangement joins TRBV19 to TRBJ1-3, with D maybe TRBD1 (5 bases). This CDR3 contains 16 residues. V was cut by 11 bases and J by 2 bases, with 22 bases left in between. Germline CDR1 LNHDA, CDR2 SQIVND (reference sequence). The CDR3 loop reads CARSRVQALTGNTIYF. The CDR3 region has the DNA TGTGCCCGAAGCAGGGTGCAGGCCTTAACTGGAAACACCATATATTTT.